This is a list of T cell receptor beta chains from one sample in a study of blood T cells in healthy people across ages. MiXCR, run by TCRdb on the 5' RACE reads, gives a single entry per CDR3 protein. The table lists 1.5 million to 2 million distinct CDR3 sequences, roughly 27% of them singletons. Sequencing was performed on blood. The receptors were gathered from a woman in her twenties or thirties in good health. CDR3s include the opening cysteine and the closing phenylalanine or tryptophan. A D gene is named only where the DNA matches it firmly. The size entry is marked missing in some rows and otherwise reads once, few, many or a size class.

d_gene	abundance	v_gene	j_gene	CDR3aa	CDR3nt
-	few	TRBV20-1	TRBJ2-3	CSASGSDTTDTQYF	TGCAGTGCTAGCGGGAGCGATACCACAGATACGCAGTATTTT
-	many	TRBV27	TRBJ1-2	CASSLSFRDPYGYTF	TGTGCCAGCAGTTTATCATTTCGGGACCCCTATGGCTACACCTTC
TRBD2	many	TRBV20-1	TRBJ2-5	CSAGTSGRATNKETQYF	TGCAGTGCTGGGACTAGCGGGAGGGCGACCAATAAAGAGACCCAGTACTTC
TRBD2	few	TRBV29-1	TRBJ2-1	CSVESGLAGGYNEQFF	TGCAGCGTTGAGTCCGGGCTAGCGGGGGGTTACAATGAGCAGTTCTTC
-	-	TRBV14	TRBJ1-4	CASSQGNEDEKLFF	TGTGCCAGCAGCCAGGGGAATGAAGATGAAAAACTGTTTTTT
-	-	TRBV5-1	TRBJ2-7	CASSLRHGVYEQYF	TGCGCCAGCAGCTTGCGGCATGGGGTGTACGAGCAGTACTTC
-	-	TRBV5-1	TRBJ2-5	CASSLVLVGPRETQYF	TGCGCCAGCAGCTTGGTATTGGTCGGGCCCCGGGAGACCCAGTACTTC
TRBD1	-	TRBV5-1	TRBJ1-2	CASSLQQGADYGYTF	TGCGCCAGCAGCTTACAACAGGGGGCGGACTATGGCTACACCTTC
-	many	TRBV6-2/TRBV6-3	TRBJ2-7	CASSGSVYEQYF	TGTGCCAGCAGCGGATCTGTTTACGAGCAGTACTTC
TRBD1	many	TRBV4-1	TRBJ2-5	CASRYRTGEETQYF	TGCGCCAGCAGATACCGGACAGGGGAAGAGACCCAGTACTTC
TRBD2	-	TRBV4-3	TRBJ2-7	CASSQESSGVTYEQYF	TGCGCCAGCAGCCAAGAGTCTAGCGGGGTTACCTACGAGCAGTACTTC
-	-	TRBV5-6	TRBJ2-7	CASSLKWEVPPYEQYF	TGTGCCAGCAGCTTGAAGTGGGAGGTCCCGCCCTACGAGCAGTACTTC
-	few	TRBV5-1	TRBJ2-7	CASTGTSSSYEQYF	TGCGCCAGTACCGGGACTTCCAGCTCCTACGAGCAGTACTTC
TRBD1	-	TRBV6-5	TRBJ2-4	CASSYRAEGQGKNIQYF	TGTGCCAGCAGTTACCGAGCCGAGGGACAGGGGAAAAACATTCAGTACTTC
-	many	TRBV29-1	TRBJ2-7	CSVSPGVSYEQYF	TGCAGCGTTTCTCCGGGAGTTAGCTACGAGCAGTACTTC
-	-	TRBV29-1	TRBJ1-2	CSVRPVLYGYTF	TGCAGCGTTCGACCTGTCCTGTATGGCTACACCTTC